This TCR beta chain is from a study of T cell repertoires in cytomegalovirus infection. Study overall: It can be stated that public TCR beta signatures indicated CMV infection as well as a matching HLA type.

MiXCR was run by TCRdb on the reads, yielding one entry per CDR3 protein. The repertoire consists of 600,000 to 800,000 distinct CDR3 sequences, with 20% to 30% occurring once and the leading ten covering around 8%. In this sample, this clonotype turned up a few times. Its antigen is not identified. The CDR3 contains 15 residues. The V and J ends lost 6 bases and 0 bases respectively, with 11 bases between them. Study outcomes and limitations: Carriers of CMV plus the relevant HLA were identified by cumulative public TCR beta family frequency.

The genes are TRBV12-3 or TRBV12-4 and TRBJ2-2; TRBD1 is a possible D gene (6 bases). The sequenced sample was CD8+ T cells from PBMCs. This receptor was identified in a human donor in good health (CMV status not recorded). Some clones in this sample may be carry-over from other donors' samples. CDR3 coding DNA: TGTGCCAGCAGCCGACAGGTTACGAACACCGGGGAGCTGTTTTTT. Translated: CASSRQVTNTGELFF.